Given below is one T cell receptor (beta chain) in context. This entry is derived from a study of cytomegalovirus exposure and HLA in healthy donors. Looking at the study overall: Researchers found that around 80% of almost 400 genotyped donors fell within the Caucasian-associated ancestry cluster.

The PCR employed 60 Vbeta primers together with 13 Jbeta primers. TCRdb's table, derived via immunoSEQ multiplex PCR, lists solely in-frame clones and lacks some. Of approximately 110,000 clones listed, roughly 79% are singletons. Germline V lookup: CDR1 MNHNY, CDR2 SVGAGI (reference sequence). V lost 4 bases and J 5 bases, leaving 6 bases between the germline ends. CDR3 size: 12 residues. Sequencing input: PBMCs. The receptor was derived from a woman in her 50s in good health and CMV-seropositive. The genes are TRBV6-6 and TRBJ2-1, with TRBD1 as a possible D gene (5 bases). Here the CDR3 DNA reads TGTGCCAGCAGTTCGGACAACAATGAGCAGTTCTTC. Translated, it gives CASSSDNNEQFF.